Each of the 5 T cell receptor beta chains below was sequenced from the same sample in a study of cytomegalovirus exposure and HLA in healthy donors. The PCR made use of 60 Vbeta and 13 Jbeta primers. Clones were read by immunoSEQ multiplex PCR, and TCRdb kept only the in-frame ones, dropping some. The sample includes 150,000 to 160,000 clones, about 80% of them seen just once. Sequencing was done on a sample of PBMCs. These receptors were taken from a woman aged 40 to 50 in good health and CMV-seronegative.

The chain links TRBV5-1 to TRBJ2-2; TRBD2 matches 9 bases. Germline-derived CDR1 and CDR2 are SGHRS and YFSETQ. The CDR3 totals 17 residues. With V trimmed by 0 bases and J by 4 bases, 7 bases remained unmatched. The chain's CDR3 is CASSLGLSGSSTGELFF. In nucleotides, the CDR3 is TGCGCCAGCAGCTTGGGGCTTAGCGGGAGTAGCACCGGGGAGCTGTTTTTT.

This chain links TRBV7-6 with TRBJ1-1; D remains ambiguous. Germline CDR1 SGHVS, CDR2 FNYEAQ. CDR3 length equals 13 residues. V lost 0 bases, J lost 6 bases, and 8 bases lay in between. CDR3 loop: CASSLAVPAEAFF. DNA of the CDR3: TGTGCCAGCAGCTTAGCGGTTCCGGCTGAAGCTTTCTTT.

V is TRBV7-9 and J is TRBJ2-5; maybe TRBD1 (8 bases). The better agreement between TRBJ2-7 and the DNA end casts doubt on the J call. Germline V lookup: CDR1 SEHNR, CDR2 FQNEAQ (reference sequence). The CDR3 runs 17 residues. CDR3: CASSFPRQGRGSYEQYF. The CDR3 coding sequence is TGTGCCAGCAGCTTTCCGCGACAGGGGAGGGGGTCCTACGAGCAGTACTTC.

The chain couples TRBV7-9 to TRBJ1-5, with D hard to call. Germline CDR1 reads SEHNR; CDR2 reads FQNEAQ (reference sequence). Trimming removed 4 bases from V and 0 bases from J, with 10 bases in between. The length of the CDR3 is 15 residues. CDR3 DNA sequence: TGTGCCAGCAGCTCAGATGGCAGTAGCAATCAGCCCCAGCATTTT. This codes for CASSSDGSSNQPQHF.

This clone is a singleton in its sample. V usage is TRBV28 and J usage is TRBJ1-1, with D unclear. CDR3 size: 11 residues. From germline, CDR1 is MDHEN and CDR2 SYDVKM. V lost 6 bases and J lost 7, with 9 bases in between. CDR3 loop: CASRSGGEAFF. In nucleotides, the CDR3 is TGTGCCAGCAGGTCGGGTGGTGAAGCTTTCTTT.